These 25 T cell receptor beta chains were all obtained from the same sample, sequenced in a study of T cells in Graves' hyperthyroidism and ophthalmopathy. TCR beta CDR3 sequences were amplified from RNA transcripts. A set of HTBI primers served as the primers for a first-round RT-PCR of the TCR CDR3. TCRdb recomputed calls from the multiplex PCR reads with MiXCR, one row per CDR3 protein. This sample has around 620,000 distinct CDR3 sequences; over 12% occur once, and the top ten carry about 6.6%. Source material: blood. The receptor source for this set is a woman between 18 and 29 years old with Graves' ophthalmopathy.

A few counts support this clonotype. The chain joins TRBV29-1 to TRBJ2-7; tentatively, D is TRBD1 or TRBD2 (5 bases each). V was trimmed by 7 bases and J by 0 bases, leaving 13 bases between them. Germline-derived CDR1 and CDR2 are SQVTM and ANQGSEA. The CDR3 extends over 13 amino acids. CDR3 nucleotides: TGCAGCGCGACCGGGACCTACTCCTACGAGCAGTACTTC. It encodes CSATGTYSYEQYF.

Only a few counts were recorded for this clonotype. The rearrangement uses TRBV18 and TRBJ1-1, with 8 nucleotides matching TRBD1. Germline-derived CDR1 and CDR2 are KGHSH and LQKENI. V was clipped by 4 bases and J by 3 bases; unmatched bases: 10. The CDR3 length is 16 residues. The CDR3 loop is CASSRTGPARHTEAFF. DNA for the CDR3: TGTGCCAGCTCACGGACAGGGCCCGCCCGGCACACTGAAGCTTTCTTT.

This chain uses TRBV2 with TRBJ1-6; D is unresolved. This CDR3 comprises 14 residues. Per the germline V gene, CDR1 is SNHLY and CDR2 is FYNNEI. The V end lost 6 bases, the J end lost 10 bases, and 16 bases lay between the germline ends. CDR3 loop: CASSPLQPLSPLHF. DNA of the CDR3: TGTGCCAGCAGCCCGTTGCAGCCCTTATCACCCCTCCACTTT.

The rearrangement uses TRBV5-6 and TRBJ1-2; 9 nucleotides agree with TRBD1. The CDR3 totals 16 residues. Per the germline V gene, CDR1 is SGHDT and CDR2 is YYEEEE. The trim removed 6 bases at V and 4 bases at J, leaving 13 bases unmatched. The chain's CDR3 is CASTTGLWDRAYGYTF. The DNA for the CDR3 is TGTGCCAGCACCACGGGGTTGTGGGACAGGGCCTATGGCTACACCTTC.

This clonotype was detected many times. This chain links TRBV6-8 with TRBJ2-1; TRBD2 agrees at 10 bases. There are 16 residues in the CDR3. Germline assignment: CDR1 MNHGY and CDR2 SAAAGT. With V trimmed by 0 bases and J by 10 bases, 9 bases remained unmatched. The CDR3 DNA sequence: TGTGCCAGCAGTTACTCGAGCGGGAGGGCCACAGAGGAGCAGTTCTTC. This encodes CASSYSSGRATEEQFF.

The rearrangement links TRBV18 to TRBJ2-1; D possibly corresponds to TRBD1 (5 bases). The length of the CDR3 is 17 residues. The V end lost 6 bases, the J end lost 1 base, and 19 bases lay between the germline ends. Germline lookup yields CDR1 KGHSH and CDR2 LQKENI. CDR3 bases: TGTGCCAGCTCCCCCTCCCCTAGACAGAGTTCCTACAATGAGCAGTTCTTC. Protein sequence: CASSPSPRQSSYNEQFF.

In its sample, this clonotype was seen a few times. The chain links TRBV4-1 to TRBJ1-2; 12 bases are shared with TRBD1. Germline V CDR1 and CDR2: MGHRA, YSYEKL. The CDR3 is 17 amino acids. Trimming cost V 0 bases and J 4 bases; bases outside gene matches: 6. Here the CDR3 DNA reads TGCGCCAGCAGCCAAGAGCCTGGGACAGGGGGCGCCTATGGCTACACCTTC. Amino acid sequence: CASSQEPGTGGAYGYTF.

This clonotype was recorded many times. The rearrangement uses TRBV9 and TRBJ1-3; the D is unclear. Trimming removed 0 bases from V and 4 bases from J, with 5 bases in between. In germline, CDR1 is SGDLS, CDR2 YYNGEE. There are 13 residues in the CDR3. This CDR3 reads CASSVEQGNTIYF. Here the CDR3 DNA reads TGTGCCAGCAGCGTAGAACAGGGAAACACCATATATTTT.

This clonotype was detected ten times or more. The chain links TRBV7-3 to TRBJ2-5; tentative D call: TRBD2 (7 bases). Germline CDR1 and CDR2: SGHTA and FQGTGA. This CDR3 comprises 14 residues. V lost 5 bases to trimming and J lost 0 bases, with 10 bases between them. The CDR3 loop is CASSRGRDQETQYF. The CDR3 DNA follows: TGTGCCAGCAGCAGGGGGAGGGACCAAGAGACCCAGTACTTC.

The chain links TRBV18 to TRBJ1-6; D not certain. Trimming left V 2 bases short and J 6 bases short, with 11 bases between. Looked up from germline, CDR1 is KGHSH and CDR2 is LQKENI. This CDR3 is built from 15 residues. CDR3 nucleotides: TGTGCCAGCTCACCAGGGGTAGGAGGTAATTCACCCCTCCACTTT. Residues: CASSPGVGGNSPLHF.

This clonotype showed up many times. The rearrangement joins TRBV7-8 to TRBJ2-1; 9 bases are a match to TRBD2. The CDR3 spans 15 residues. V was pared by 3 bases and J by 5 bases, with 5 bases of the junction left unmatched. Germline CDR1 is SGHVS and CDR2 is FQNEAQ. This CDR3 is CASSLSLAGNNEQFF. The CDR3 nucleotides read TGTGCCAGCAGCTTGAGCCTAGCGGGAAACAATGAGCAGTTCTTC.

This clonotype has a count of ten or more. The chain links TRBV30 to TRBJ1-1; 9 bases map to TRBD1. Trimming at V came to 5 bases and at J to 5 bases, leaving 3 bases not matched to a gene. CDR3 length: 12 residues. Germline CDR1 reads GTSNPN; CDR2 reads SVGIG (reference sequence). This CDR3 reads CAWDRGGTEAFF. The CDR3 DNA reads TGTGCCTGGGACAGGGGGGGTACTGAAGCTTTCTTT.

Ten or more counts support this clonotype. J is TRBJ1-6 and V is TRBV11-3; 9 nucleotides line up with TRBD1. Per the germline V gene, CDR1 is SGHNT and CDR2 is YENEEA. This CDR3 comprises 15 residues. Losses at the gene ends were 3 bases for V and 10 bases for J; bases not matched to a gene: 7. CDR3 bases: TGTGCCAGCAGCTTCTTCCGGGACAGGGCCTCACCCCTCCACTTT. Translating it yields CASSFFRDRASPLHF.

The chain employs TRBV6-2 or TRBV6-3 and TRBJ1-5; D unclear. This CDR3 spans 15 amino acids. Trimming pared 6 bases from V and 2 bases from J, leaving 14 bases between. Germline V gene sequence: CDR1 MNHEY, CDR2 SVGEGT. DNA for the CDR3: TGTGCCAGCAGCCGAGACTACCTGGGCAATCAGCCCCAGCATTTT. It is translated as CASSRDYLGNQPQHF.

The chain has TRBV11-3 and TRBJ2-2, with no clear D. CDR1 SGHNT and CDR2 YENEEA come from the germline V gene. V shed 5 bases and J shed 5 bases, with 12 bases lying between them. This CDR3 contains 14 residues. The DNA for the CDR3 is TGTGCCAGCAGCCCCAGGACCTTGACCGGGGAGCTGTTTTTT. Its protein is CASSPRTLTGELFF.

This clonotype was observed a handful of times. The chain is built from TRBV19 and TRBJ1-4; D gene unclear. The CDR3 runs to 15 residues. V lost 3 bases, J lost 6 bases, and 14 bases lay in between. Germline V gene data show CDR1 as LNHDA and CDR2 as SQIVND (reference sequence). The CDR3 spells CASSIVAGNDEKLFF. CDR3 bases: TGTGCCAGTAGTATTGTAGCGGGGAACGATGAAAAACTGTTTTTT. Using reference TRBV19 and TRBJ1-4 for the parts outside the CDR3, the full variable domain is DGGITQSPKYLFRKEGQNVTLSCEQNLNHDAMYWYRQDPGQGLRLIYYSQIVNDFQKGDIAEGYSVSREKKESFPLTVTSAQKNPTAFYLCASSIVAGNDEKLFFGSGTQLSVL.

In this sample, this clonotype turned up many times. The chain couples TRBV12-3 or TRBV12-4 to TRBJ2-1, with D unclear. This CDR3 contains 11 residues. Trimming stripped 5 bases from V and 6 bases from J, with 5 bases between. Here the CDR3 reads CASSPSNEQFF. As DNA, the CDR3 is TGTGCCAGCAGTCCGTCCAATGAGCAGTTCTTC.

In its sample, this clonotype was seen many times. V is TRBV28 and J is TRBJ2-7, with a possible D match to TRBD2 (6 bases). This CDR3 comprises 15 residues. Trimming pared 9 bases from V and 3 bases from J, leaving 21 bases between. Germline V gives CDR1 MDHEN, CDR2 SYDVKM. The CDR3 spells CASYHGGAGRYEQYF. The CDR3 DNA follows: TGTGCCAGTTATCACGGAGGAGCGGGCCGCTACGAGCAGTACTTC.

This clonotype occurred many times. J is TRBJ1-2 and V is TRBV2, with D unresolved. V was cut by 1 base and J by 2 bases, with 8 bases left in between. CDR3 length equals 14 residues. Germline CDR1 and CDR2: SNHLY and FYNNEI. CDR3 sequence (DNA): TGTGCCAGCAGTGAAGGGCAATTCAACTATGGCTACACCTTC. Translated: CASSEGQFNYGYTF.

This clonotype was found many times. V and J are TRBV20-1 and TRBJ1-1; 10 nucleotides match TRBD1. V was pared by 1 base and J by 5 bases, with 22 bases of the junction left unmatched. The CDR3 length is 20 residues. Germline CDR1 is DFQATT and CDR2 is SNEGSKA (reference sequence). The chain's CDR3 is CSARGGGYPGQGFGGTEAFF. CDR3 sequence (DNA): TGCAGTGCTAGAGGGGGGGGTTACCCGGGACAGGGGTTCGGAGGGACTGAAGCTTTCTTT.

This clonotype was seen many times. This sequence joins TRBV20-1 and TRBJ2-1; 9 positions agree with TRBD1. Germline values: CDR1 DFQATT, CDR2 SNEGSKA (reference sequence). The CDR3 is 15 residues long. CDR3 loop: CSPRRGTGLDNEQFF. CDR3 sequence (DNA): TGCAGCCCCCGACGCGGGACAGGGCTTGACAATGAGCAGTTCTTC.

The table lists this clonotype with many counts. This chain joins TRBV28 and TRBJ2-1, with 13 bases lining up with TRBD2. The V and J ends lost 7 bases and 4 bases, in that order; junction bases with no gene match: 7. Germline V CDR1 and CDR2: MDHEN, SYDVKM. This CDR3 comprises 16 residues. CDR3 residues: CASTEGLAGIYNEQFF. The CDR3 DNA sequence: TGTGCCAGCACCGAGGGACTAGCGGGGATTTACAATGAGCAGTTCTTC. Combining the CDR3 with reference TRBV28 and TRBJ2-1 gives the whole variable domain DVKVTQSSRYLVKRTGEKVFLECVQDMDHENMFWYRQDPGLGLRLIYFSYDVKMKEKGDIPEGYSVSREKKERFSLILESASTNQTSMYLCASTEGLAGIYNEQFFGPGTRLTVL.

This clonotype was seen only a few times. V is TRBV20-1 and J is TRBJ2-2, with D perhaps TRBD2 (6 bases). Germline V gives CDR1 DFQATT, CDR2 SNEGSKA (reference sequence). The ends were cut back, 1 base at V and 0 bases at J, with 15 bases in the middle. The CDR3 is 17 residues long. The CDR3 DNA sequence: TGCAGTGCTAGAGGGTTTAGCGGCCACCCGAACACCGGGGAGCTGTTTTTT. Amino acids: CSARGFSGHPNTGELFF.

This clonotype occurred many times. The CDR3 loop reads CASSLAGGKTQYF. CDR3 DNA: TGTGCCAGCAGTCTAGCGGGAGGGAAGACCCAGTACTTC. This chain connects TRBV6-2 or TRBV6-3 to TRBJ2-5, with TRBD2 identical over 12 bases. V shed 5 bases, J shed 6 bases, and the junction held 1 base outside the gene matches. The germline CDR1 and CDR2 sequences are MNHEY and SVGEGT. This CDR3 is built from 13 residues.

The rearrangement uses TRBV24-1 and TRBJ2-1; TRBD1 matches 12 bases. Germline lookup yields CDR1 KGHDR and CDR2 SFDVKD. V was clipped by 0 bases and J by 8 bases; unmatched bases: 7. The CDR3 length is 17 residues. The CDR3 nucleotides read TGTGCCACCAGTGATTTGCGGGCGGGACAGGGGGCTTATGAGCAGTTCTTC. It specifies CATSDLRAGQGAYEQFF.